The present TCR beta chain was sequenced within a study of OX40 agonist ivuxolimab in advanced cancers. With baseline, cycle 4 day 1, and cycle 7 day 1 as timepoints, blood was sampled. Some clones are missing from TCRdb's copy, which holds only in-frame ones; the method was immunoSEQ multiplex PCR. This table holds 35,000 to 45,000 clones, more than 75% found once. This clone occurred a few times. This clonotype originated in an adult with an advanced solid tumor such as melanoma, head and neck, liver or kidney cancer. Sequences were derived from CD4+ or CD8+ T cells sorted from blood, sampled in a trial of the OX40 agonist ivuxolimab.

CDR3 residues: CATSKGKVALSGNTIYF. The DNA of the CDR3 is TGTGCCACCAGCAAAGGGAAGGTTGCCCTCTCTGGAAACACCATATATTTT. The genes are TRBV15 and TRBJ1-3; D gene ambiguous. With 4 bases removed from V and 0 bases from J, the gap between germline ends came to 16 bases. Germline V CDR1 and CDR2: LNHNV, YYDKDF (reference sequence). The CDR3 has 17 residues.